This TCR beta chain came from a study of CD8 T cell repertoires and HIV-1 epitope variants. Study overall: Twenty-five autologous and known Gag and Nef epitope variant peptides each stimulated T cells separately.

On the immunoSEQ platform, TCR beta CDR3s were sequenced at survey depth. Clones were sequenced by immunoSEQ multiplex PCR, and TCRdb holds only the in-frame ones, with some missing. This table has thousands of clones, under 75% appearing once. The length of the CDR3 is 15 residues. Germline CDR1 reads SGHRS; CDR2 reads YFSETQ. The germline V and J ends were trimmed by 0 bases and 1 base, with 11 bases remaining between them. Of note for this clone: The antigen is unknown.

The TCR was taken from a male donor with HIV. The sequenced sample was cultured CD8+ T cells derived from PBMCs. The chain couples TRBV5-1 to TRBJ2-7; D unclear. CDR3 sequence reads: CASSLDRTQSYEQYF. The CDR3 DNA sequence: TGCGCCAGCAGCTTGGACAGAACCCAATCCTACGAGCAGTACTTC.